The following is a TCR beta chain sequence with its context. The V gene's germline CDR1 is DFQATT and CDR2 SNEGSKA (reference sequence). V dropped 3 bases and J dropped 2; count of bases not matched to a gene: 11. The CDR3 runs to 16 residues. The sample comes from a study of blood T cell repertoires in COVID-19. Study summary: COVID-19 samples from acute and convalescent phases originated in the United States, Italy and Spain. PBMCs, B-cell-depleted T cells, or T cells were the source of the cDNA or gDNA that made up the material.

Only in-frame clones appear in the TCRdb table, and some are missing; sequencing was by immunoSEQ multiplex PCR. The sample contains about 58,000 clones, roughly 90% of which appear only once. The V gene is TRBV20-1, the J gene TRBJ2-5, with 8 bases that match TRBD2. Sequencing used peripheral blood. The clonotype was recovered from a woman aged 45-65 years with active or convalescent COVID-19. CDR3 amino acids: CSASSWASGSQETQYF. DNA for the CDR3: TGCAGTGCTAGTAGTTGGGCTAGCGGGTCTCAAGAGACCCAGTACTTC.